The TCR beta chain under discussion was sequenced for a study of blood T cell repertoires in COVID-19. Study details: Some COVID-19 samples were acute and others convalescent; all came from the United States, Italy and Spain.

Sequencing used immunoSEQ multiplex PCR; TCRdb keeps in-frame clones, though not all of them. The sample gives tens of thousands of clones, about nine tenths of which show up once; about 3.7% is in the top ten. The CDR3 spans 15 residues. Trimming took off 5 bases at V and 5 bases at J, with 13 bases between the two ends. Germline CDR1 is KGHSH and CDR2 is LQKENI. This rearrangement joins TRBV18 to TRBJ1-6; D is undetermined. This TCR was sampled from a woman between 65 and 79 years old with acute or convalescent COVID-19. Sample: peripheral blood. This chain's CDR3 is CASSIGIQDNSPLHF. The CDR3 bases are TGTGCCAGCTCAATCGGGATTCAGGATAATTCACCCCTCCACTTT.